A selection of T cell receptor beta chains follows, all from one sample in a study of CD8 T cells in ankylosing spondylitis. In TCRdb, the 5' RACE reads were re-called with MiXCR into one record per CDR3 protein. The repertoire has a few hundred thousand distinct CDR3 sequences, approximately 20% of them found once; the top ten carry roughly 16%. Sequenced sample: blood, either unsorted or a sorted T cell fraction (not recorded which). These receptor sequences come from a male donor with ankylosing spondylitis. CDR3s include the opening cysteine and the closing phenylalanine or tryptophan. The D gene is left open where the match is weak. A clone size is listed for some rows: how often the clone was seen (once, few, many), or a class if it is expanded.

CAIRDPTSGSGSGANVLTF	TGTGCCATCAGGGACCCGACGTCGGGTTCTGGCTCTGGGGCCAACGTCCTGACTTTC	NA	TRBV10-3	TRBJ2-6	NA
CASSLVRGSETQYF	TGTGCCAGCAGCTTAGTCCGGGGGAGCGAGACCCAGTACTTC	NA	TRBV11-1	TRBJ2-5	NA
CASSEAPTGGNTDTQYF	TGTGCCAGCAGTGAAGCTCCCACAGGGGGCAACACAGATACGCAGTATTTT	TRBD1	TRBV6-1	TRBJ2-3	few
CASSPQDSLTEAFF	TGCGCCAGCAGCCCTCAGGACAGTTTGACTGAAGCTTTCTTT	NA	TRBV5-1	TRBJ1-1	once
CSARLRTEAFF	TGCAGTGCTAGGTTGCGCACTGAAGCTTTCTTT	NA	TRBV20-1	TRBJ1-1	NA
CASSPSGGRGTDTQYF	TGTGCCAGCAGCCCCTCTGGGGGAAGGGGCACAGATACGCAGTATTTT	NA	TRBV7-3	TRBJ2-3	NA
CAISESPTGGNTQYF	TGTGCCATCAGTGAGTCCCCGACAGGGGGGAATACGCAGTATTTT	TRBD1	TRBV10-3	TRBJ2-3	few
CASSQEGHLYGYTF	TGTGCCAGCAGCCAAGAGGGGCATCTCTATGGCTACACCTTC	NA	TRBV4-2	TRBJ1-2	NA
CSALWTASYNEQFF	TGCAGTGCCTTATGGACAGCCTCCTACAATGAGCAGTTCTTC	NA	TRBV20-1	TRBJ2-1	NA
CASTVTGLVTEAFF	TGTGCCAGTACCGTGACAGGGTTGGTCACTGAAGCTTTCTTT	TRBD1	TRBV19	TRBJ1-1	few
CASSHPQETQYF	TGTGCCAGCAGTCATCCCCAAGAAACCCAGTACTTC	NA	TRBV12-3/TRBV12-4	TRBJ2-5	many
CAIRDRAADNEQFF	TGTGCCATCAGAGACAGGGCGGCGGACAATGAGCAGTTCTTC	TRBD1	TRBV10-3	TRBJ2-1	NA
CASSVGLGTYNEQFF	TGTGCCAGCAGCGTAGGACTAGGAACCTACAATGAGCAGTTCTTC	NA	TRBV9	TRBJ2-1	NA
CASSSTSGRWEQYF	TGTGCCAGCAGCTCGACTAGCGGGAGATGGGAGCAGTACTTC	TRBD2	TRBV11-2	TRBJ2-7	few
CASSPKTGPYGYTF	TGTGCCAGCAGCCCGAAGACAGGGCCCTATGGCTACACCTTC	TRBD1	TRBV3-1	TRBJ1-2	NA
CASSLVFATDLSYEQYF	TGCGCCAGCAGCTTGGTCTTCGCCACTGACCTCTCCTACGAGCAGTACTTC	NA	TRBV5-1	TRBJ2-7	NA
CASRPGLAGLDTQYF	TGCGCCAGCAGACCGGGACTAGCGGGATTAGATACGCAGTATTTT	TRBD2	TRBV4-1	TRBJ2-3	few
CASSLVAFGGVPGELFF	TGCGCCAGCAGCTTGGTGGCTTTCGGAGGAGTACCCGGGGAGCTGTTTTTT	NA	TRBV5-1	TRBJ2-2	few
CATSEQDRLYNEQFF	TGTGCCACCAGTGAACAGGACAGGCTGTACAATGAGCAGTTCTTC	TRBD1	TRBV24-1	TRBJ2-1	many
CASSDRGTSTDTQYF	TGTGCCAGCAGTGACAGGGGCACTAGCACAGATACGCAGTATTTT	NA	TRBV6-1	TRBJ2-3	few
CASSDARSPIGYQETQYF	TGTGCCAGCAGTGATGCTAGATCACCCATTGGCTACCAAGAGACCCAGTACTTC	NA	TRBV2	TRBJ2-5	NA
CASSLGVVSSYEQYF	TGTGCCAGCAGTTTAGGGGTAGTGAGCTCCTACGAGCAGTACTTC	NA	TRBV28	TRBJ2-7	few
CASRQGAPYEQYF	TGTGCCAGCAGGCAGGGGGCTCCCTACGAGCAGTACTTC	TRBD1	TRBV2	TRBJ2-7	NA
CASSLGRGQGQPQHF	TGTGCCAGCAGCTTGGGCAGGGGGCAAGGACAGCCCCAGCATTTT	TRBD1	TRBV11-3	TRBJ1-5	NA
CASASGTSGEQYF	TGTGCCAGCGCATCCGGGACTAGCGGCGAGCAGTACTTC	TRBD2	TRBV6-4	TRBJ2-7	few
CASSQRGEYNEQFF	TGCGCCAGCAGCCAACGAGGAGAGTACAATGAGCAGTTCTTC	NA	TRBV4-1	TRBJ2-1	NA
CATSYTSALGYEQFF	TGTGCCACCAGCTATACTAGCGCTCTGGGTTATGAGCAGTTCTTC	TRBD2	TRBV15	TRBJ2-1	NA
CASSSTSGDYNEQFF	TGCGCCAGCAGCTCGACTAGCGGGGACTACAATGAGCAGTTCTTC	TRBD2	TRBV5-1	TRBJ2-1	few
CASSSRGYEQYF	TGTGCCAGCAGCTCACGAGGATACGAGCAGTACTTC	NA	TRBV11-2	TRBJ2-7	NA
CASSSRGDTNTGELFF	TGTGCCAGCAGCTCACGCGGGGATACGAACACCGGGGAGCTGTTTTTT	NA	TRBV7-2	TRBJ2-2	few
CSVEVSGQGLFF	TGCAGCGTTGAAGTTTCTGGACAGGGGCTGTTTTTT	TRBD1	TRBV29-1	TRBJ1-4	few
CASSLSYSQNEQFF	TGTGCCAGCAGCTTGTCGTATAGTCAGAATGAGCAGTTCTTC	NA	TRBV5-6	TRBJ2-1	NA
CASSLGLAGPQETQYF	TGCGCCAGCAGCTTGGGGCTAGCGGGCCCCCAAGAGACCCAGTACTTC	TRBD2	TRBV5-1	TRBJ2-5	NA
CASSVREKLFF	TGTGCCAGCAGTGTTCGGGAAAAACTGTTTTTT	NA	TRBV2	TRBJ1-4	NA
CAISEPSSNTEAFF	TGTGCCATCAGTGAGCCCTCAAGTAACACTGAAGCTTTCTTT	NA	TRBV10-3	TRBJ1-1	few
CASSLAAGQGRNTEAFF	TGTGCCAGCAGCTTAGCGGCGGGGCAGGGCCGGAACACTGAAGCTTTCTTT	NA	TRBV7-8	TRBJ1-1	NA
CSARDSGQASQPQHF	TGCAGTGCTAGAGATTCGGGACAGGCGAGTCAGCCCCAGCATTTT	TRBD1	TRBV20-1	TRBJ1-5	NA
CASSLAAGPNEQFF	TGTGCCAGCAGCTTAGCGGCGGGGCCGAATGAGCAGTTCTTC	NA	TRBV7-6	TRBJ2-1	NA
CSARVGRIYDTQYF	TGCAGTGCTAGAGTGGGGAGGATTTATGATACGCAGTATTTT	NA	TRBV20-1	TRBJ2-3	NA
CASSLRLQTSGNTIYF	TGCGCCAGCAGCTTAAGACTCCAGACGAGCGGAAACACCATATATTTT	NA	TRBV5-1	TRBJ1-3	NA
CASRGDSRTDTQYF	TGTGCCAGCAGGGGGGACAGTCGCACAGATACGCAGTATTTT	TRBD1	TRBV12-3/TRBV12-4	TRBJ2-3	NA
CASYRLGGNEQFF	TGTGCCAGCTATCGACTCGGGGGTAATGAGCAGTTCTTC	NA	TRBV6-1	TRBJ2-1	many
CASRSAGDGTDTQYF	TGTGCCAGCAGGTCAGCGGGAGATGGAACAGATACGCAGTATTTT	TRBD2	TRBV3-1	TRBJ2-3	NA
CASSLGGYSNQPQHF	TGTGCCAGCAGCTTAGGGGGTTATAGCAATCAGCCCCAGCATTTT	NA	TRBV7-2	TRBJ1-5	NA